Described below is a single T cell receptor beta chain sequence and its context. The repertoire was sequenced with immunoSEQ multiplex PCR; TCRdb's copy has only in-frame clones and lacks some. Seen here are 93,000 or so clones, approximately 90% observed once, and the top ten hold more than 0.85%. This record comes from a study of T cell changes during pregnancy in multiple sclerosis. Germline V gene sequence: CDR1 SGHVS, CDR2 FNYEAQ. CDR3 length equals 16 residues. The V and J ends lost 1 base and 3 bases, in that order; junction bases with no gene match: 7. The chain couples TRBV7-6 to TRBJ2-7; TRBD2 agrees at 9 bases. This clonotype originated in a female donor with multiple sclerosis, enrolled in a pregnancy study. The sequencing used peripheral blood, collected after pregnancy. The CDR3 loop reads CASSLGIAGVNYEQYF. CDR3 sequence (DNA): TGTGCCAGCAGCTTAGGAATAGCGGGAGTGAACTACGAGCAGTACTTC.